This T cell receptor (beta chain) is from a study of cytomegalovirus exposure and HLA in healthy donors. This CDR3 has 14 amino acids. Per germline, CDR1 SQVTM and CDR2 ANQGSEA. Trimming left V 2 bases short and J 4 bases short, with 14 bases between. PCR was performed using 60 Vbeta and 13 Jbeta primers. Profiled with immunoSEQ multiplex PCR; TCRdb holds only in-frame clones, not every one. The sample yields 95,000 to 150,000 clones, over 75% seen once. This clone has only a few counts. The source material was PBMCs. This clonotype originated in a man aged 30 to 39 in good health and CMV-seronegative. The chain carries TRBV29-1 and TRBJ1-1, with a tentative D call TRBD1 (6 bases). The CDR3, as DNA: TGCAGCGTTGAACGAGGGGGGGGCGGCACTGAAGCTTTCTTT. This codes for CSVERGGGGTEAFF.